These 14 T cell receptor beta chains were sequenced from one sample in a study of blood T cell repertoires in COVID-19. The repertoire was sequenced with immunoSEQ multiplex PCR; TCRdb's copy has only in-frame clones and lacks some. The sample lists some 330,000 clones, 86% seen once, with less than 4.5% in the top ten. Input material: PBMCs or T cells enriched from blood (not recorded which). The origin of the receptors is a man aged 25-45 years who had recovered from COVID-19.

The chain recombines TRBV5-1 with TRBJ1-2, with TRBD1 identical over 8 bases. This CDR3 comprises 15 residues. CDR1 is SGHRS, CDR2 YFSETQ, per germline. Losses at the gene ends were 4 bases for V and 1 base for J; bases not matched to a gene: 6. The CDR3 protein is CASSETGALNYGYTF. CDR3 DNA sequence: TGCGCCAGCAGCGAGACAGGGGCCCTTAACTATGGCTACACCTTC.

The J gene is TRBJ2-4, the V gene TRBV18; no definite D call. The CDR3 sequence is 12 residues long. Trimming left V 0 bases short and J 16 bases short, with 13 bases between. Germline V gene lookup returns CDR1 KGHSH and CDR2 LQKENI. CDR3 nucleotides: TGTGCCAGCTCACCACCTGCGGCGGTCCCCTACTTC. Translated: CASSPPAAVPYF.

CDR3 protein: CASSLDRAGGNEQFF. CDR3 DNA sequence: TGTGCCAGCAGCTTAGATAGGGCAGGGGGCAATGAGCAGTTCTTC. The chain has TRBV11-2 and TRBJ2-1; 7 positions match TRBD1. This CDR3 spans 15 amino acids. The germline V gene encodes CDR1 SGHAT and CDR2 FQNNGV. J gave up 6 bases and V 0 bases, and 5 bases lay outside the gene matches.

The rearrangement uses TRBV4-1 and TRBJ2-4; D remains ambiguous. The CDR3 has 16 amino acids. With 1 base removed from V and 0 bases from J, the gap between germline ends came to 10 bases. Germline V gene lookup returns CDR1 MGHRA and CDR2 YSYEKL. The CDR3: CASSQVGALAKNIQYF. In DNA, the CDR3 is TGCGCCAGCAGCCAAGTGGGCGCCCTAGCCAAAAACATTCAGTACTTC.

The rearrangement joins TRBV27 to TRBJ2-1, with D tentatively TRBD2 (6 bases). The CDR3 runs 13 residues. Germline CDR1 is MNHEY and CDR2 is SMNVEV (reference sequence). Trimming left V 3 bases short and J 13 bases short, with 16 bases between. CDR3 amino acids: CASSFGGAPLQFF. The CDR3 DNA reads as TGTGCCAGCAGTTTCGGAGGGGCACCCCTCCAGTTCTTC.

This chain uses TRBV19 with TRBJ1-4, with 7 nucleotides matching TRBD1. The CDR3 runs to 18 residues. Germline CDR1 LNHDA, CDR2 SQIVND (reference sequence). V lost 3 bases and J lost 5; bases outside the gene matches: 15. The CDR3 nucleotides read TGTGCCAGTAGTATTGAAGGGAGGACAGGCCAAACGAATGAAAAACTGTTTTTT. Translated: CASSIEGRTGQTNEKLFF.

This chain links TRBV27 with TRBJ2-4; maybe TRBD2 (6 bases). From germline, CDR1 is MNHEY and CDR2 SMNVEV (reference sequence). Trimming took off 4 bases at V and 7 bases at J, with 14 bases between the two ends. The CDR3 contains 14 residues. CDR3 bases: TGTGCCAGCAGTTCTGGGGGGTTTCTCAACATTCAGTACTTC. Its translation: CASSSGGFLNIQYF.

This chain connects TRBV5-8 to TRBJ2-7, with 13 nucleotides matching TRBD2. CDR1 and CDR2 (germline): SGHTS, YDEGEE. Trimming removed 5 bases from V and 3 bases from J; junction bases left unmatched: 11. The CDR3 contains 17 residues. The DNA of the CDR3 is TGTGCCAGCAGGCGACCGGGACTAGCGGGGACCCGCTACGAGCAGTACTTC. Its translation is CASRRPGLAGTRYEQYF.

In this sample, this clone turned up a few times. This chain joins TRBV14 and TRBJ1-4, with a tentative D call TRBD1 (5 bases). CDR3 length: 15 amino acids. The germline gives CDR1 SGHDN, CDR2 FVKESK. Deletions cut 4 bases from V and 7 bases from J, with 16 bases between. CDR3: CASSPLAGVGEKLFF. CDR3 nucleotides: TGTGCCAGCAGCCCCCTCGCGGGGGTGGGTGAAAAACTGTTTTTT. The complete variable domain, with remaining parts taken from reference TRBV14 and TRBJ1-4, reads EAGVTQFPSHSVIEKGQTVTLRCDPISGHDNLYWYRRVMGKEIKFLLHFVKESKQDESGMPNNRFLAERTGGTYSTLKVQPAELEDSGVYFCASSPLAGVGEKLFFGSGTQLSVL.

The CDR3 sequence is CASSLEGLAGGPGTDTQYF. DNA of the CDR3: TGCGCCAGCAGCTTGGAAGGACTAGCGGGGGGGCCAGGCACAGATACGCAGTATTTT. The V and J genes are TRBV5-1 and TRBJ2-3; TRBD2 aligns across 15 bases. V was pared by 0 bases and J by 1 base, with 6 bases of the junction left unmatched. The CDR3 covers 19 residues. Per germline, CDR1 SGHRS and CDR2 YFSETQ.

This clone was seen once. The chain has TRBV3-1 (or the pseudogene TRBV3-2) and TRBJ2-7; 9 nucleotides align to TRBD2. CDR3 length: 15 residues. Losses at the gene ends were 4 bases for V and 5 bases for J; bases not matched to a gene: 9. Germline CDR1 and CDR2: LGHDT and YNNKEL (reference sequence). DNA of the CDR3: TGTGCCAGCAGCCGCGGCGGGGGGGCGGCGGACGAGCAGTACTTC. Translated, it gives CASSRGGGAADEQYF.

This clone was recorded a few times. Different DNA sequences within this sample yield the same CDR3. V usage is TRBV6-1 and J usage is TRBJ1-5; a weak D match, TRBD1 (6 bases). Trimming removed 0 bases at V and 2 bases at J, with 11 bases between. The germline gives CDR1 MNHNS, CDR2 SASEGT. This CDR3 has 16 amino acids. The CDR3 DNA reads TGTGCCAGCAGTGAAGCGCGGAGGACAGGCAATCAGCCCCAGCATTTT. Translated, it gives CASSEARRTGNQPQHF.

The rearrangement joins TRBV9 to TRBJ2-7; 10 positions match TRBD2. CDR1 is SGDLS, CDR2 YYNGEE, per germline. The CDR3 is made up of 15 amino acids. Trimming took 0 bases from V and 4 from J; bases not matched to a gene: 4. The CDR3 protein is CASSVASGSGYEQYF. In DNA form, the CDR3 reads TGTGCCAGCAGCGTAGCTAGCGGGAGTGGATACGAGCAGTACTTC.

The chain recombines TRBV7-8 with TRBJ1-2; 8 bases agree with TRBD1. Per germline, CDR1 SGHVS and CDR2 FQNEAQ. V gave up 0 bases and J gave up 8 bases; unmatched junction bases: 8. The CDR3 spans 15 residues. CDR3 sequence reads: CASSLAGQGAAGYTF. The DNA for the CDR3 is TGTGCCAGCAGCTTAGCGGGGCAGGGGGCGGCGGGCTACACCTTC.